The entry below describes one TCR beta chain. The antigen is not known. This record comes from a study of radiotherapy plus CTLA-4 blockade in lung cancer. At the level of the study: Objective responses arose in 15% to 20% of patients, and around 30% experienced disease control.

Study-level results: Radiotherapy plus ipilimumab was followed by expansion in blood of tumor-derived TCR clones.

Clones were read by immunoSEQ multiplex PCR, and TCRdb kept only the in-frame ones, dropping some. Of approximately 30,000 clones listed, approximately 75% were seen once; the top ten hold around 23%. Chemo-refractory metastatic non-small-cell lung cancer patients were treated with focal radiation plus CTLA-4 blockade with ipilimumab. The CDR3 has 17 amino acids. Germline V lookup: CDR1 SEHNR, CDR2 FQNEAQ (reference sequence). V dropped 5 bases and J dropped 10 bases, with 29 bases sitting between them. This TCR derives from a human donor with non-small cell lung cancer that progressed on radiotherapy plus ipilimumab. Sequenced here: peripheral blood, sampled from a patient treated with radiotherapy plus ipilimumab. The gene calls are TRBV7-9 and TRBJ1-1, with D tentatively TRBD1 (5 bases). Here the CDR3 reads CASSPLGRSGTARGAFF. CDR3 nucleotide sequence: TGTGCCAGCAGCCCCCTCGGGCGCTCGGGGACGGCGCGGGGAGCTTTCTTT. Full variable domain (rest looked up from reference TRBV7-9 and TRBJ1-1): DTGVSQNPRHKITKRGQNVTFRCDPISEHNRLYWYRQTLGQGPEFLTYFQNEAQLEKSRLLSDRFSAERPKGSFSTLEIQRTEQGDSAMYLCASSPLGRSGTARGAFFGQGTRLTVV.